Listed below are T cell receptor beta chains from one sample, sequenced in a study of T cells in Graves' hyperthyroidism and ophthalmopathy. One entry per CDR3 protein, called by TCRdb with MiXCR from the multiplex PCR reads. This repertoire shows 250,000 to 400,000 distinct CDR3 sequences, 12% to 15% found once; its top ten account for about 37%. Sequencing was performed on blood. Source of these receptors: a woman between 35 and 50 years old with Graves' ophthalmopathy. Both conserved end residues are part of each CDR3. Each record gives: V gene, CDR3 protein.

V gene: TRBV14
CDR3 protein: CASSQGPPTGLGNTIYF

V gene: TRBV7-9
CDR3 protein: CASSSRRSDNSPLHF

V gene: TRBV19
CDR3 protein: CASTLVQGLTGELFF

V gene: TRBV20-1
CDR3 protein: CSARGGQGGRFSTDTQYF

V gene: TRBV5-4
CDR3 protein: CASSLWAHSNTEAFF

V gene: TRBV2
CDR3 protein: CASQSGVSYNEQFF

V gene: TRBV6-6
CDR3 protein: CASSYSRDTIYEQYF

V gene: TRBV7-9
CDR3 protein: CASSFPGTGHGYTF

V gene: TRBV28
CDR3 protein: CASRTGGHDTGELFF

V gene: TRBV12-3/TRBV12-4
CDR3 protein: CASTNLMQGAGNYGYTF

V gene: TRBV27
CDR3 protein: CATSNYNEQFF

V gene: TRBV3-1
CDR3 protein: CASSHAGGLGNEQFF

V gene: TRBV5-6
CDR3 protein: CASSPPLAGNEKLFF

V gene: TRBV30
CDR3 protein: CAWRSALTGELFF

V gene: TRBV2
CDR3 protein: CASSALSDNQPQHF

V gene: TRBV27
CDR3 protein: CASRVGQGTYNSPLHF

V gene: TRBV28
CDR3 protein: CASSIGLVEQYF

V gene: TRBV30
CDR3 protein: CAWSPGPGNSPLHF

V gene: TRBV19
CDR3 protein: CASSRAQGRWGDTQYF

V gene: TRBV30
CDR3 protein: CACSSGYEQFF

V gene: TRBV12-3/TRBV12-4
CDR3 protein: CASSSRLAGGLNEQFF

V gene: TRBV6-1
CDR3 protein: CASKYSGSFETQYF

V gene: TRBV12-3/TRBV12-4
CDR3 protein: CASSAGTVNTEAFF

V gene: TRBV5-6
CDR3 protein: CASSYSIETQYF

V gene: TRBV3-1
CDR3 protein: CASSQDLVQPQHF

V gene: TRBV19
CDR3 protein: CASSMQQYTQYF

V gene: TRBV15
CDR3 protein: CATSRDWTSGGQETQYF

V gene: TRBV20-1
CDR3 protein: CSARDLRGPNKRVIDEQYF

V gene: TRBV12-3/TRBV12-4
CDR3 protein: CASSPSQREKYEQYF

V gene: TRBV27
CDR3 protein: CASSLRTGLTDTQYF

V gene: TRBV18
CDR3 protein: CASSPVQASNYGYTF

V gene: TRBV28
CDR3 protein: CASLSGGSQGVYNEQFF

V gene: TRBV11-2
CDR3 protein: CASSQYETSVNEQFF

V gene: TRBV20-1
CDR3 protein: CSARDPTGGYSPLHF

V gene: TRBV11-1
CDR3 protein: CASSRTLSYEQYF